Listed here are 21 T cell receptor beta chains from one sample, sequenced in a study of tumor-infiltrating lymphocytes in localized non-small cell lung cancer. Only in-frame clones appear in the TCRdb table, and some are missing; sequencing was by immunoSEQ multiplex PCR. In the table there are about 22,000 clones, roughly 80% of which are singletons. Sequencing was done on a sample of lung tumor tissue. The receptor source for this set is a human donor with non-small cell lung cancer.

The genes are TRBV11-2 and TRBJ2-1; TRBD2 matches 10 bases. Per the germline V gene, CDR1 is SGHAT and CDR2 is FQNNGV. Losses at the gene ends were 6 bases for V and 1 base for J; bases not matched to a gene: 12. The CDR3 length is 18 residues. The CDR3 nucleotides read TGTGCCAGCAGATGGAGCCTAGCGGGAGAGTGGTCCTACAATGAGCAGTTCTTC. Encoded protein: CASRWSLAGEWSYNEQFF. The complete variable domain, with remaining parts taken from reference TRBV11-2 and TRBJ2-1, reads EAGVAQSPRYKIIEKRQSVAFWCNPISGHATLYWYQQILGQGPKLLIQFQNNGVVDDSQLPKDRFSAERLKGVDSTLKIQPAKLEDSAVYLCASRWSLAGEWSYNEQFFGPGTRLTVL.

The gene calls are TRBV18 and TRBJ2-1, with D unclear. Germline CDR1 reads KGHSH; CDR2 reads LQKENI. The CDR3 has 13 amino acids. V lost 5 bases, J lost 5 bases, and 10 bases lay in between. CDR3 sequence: CASSSGLDNEQFF. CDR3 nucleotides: TGTGCCAGCTCATCAGGATTGGACAATGAGCAGTTCTTC.

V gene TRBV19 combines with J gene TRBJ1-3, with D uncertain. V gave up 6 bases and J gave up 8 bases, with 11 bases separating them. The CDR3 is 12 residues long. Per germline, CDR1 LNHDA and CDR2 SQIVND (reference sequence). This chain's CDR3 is CASSRPADTIYF. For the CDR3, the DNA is TGTGCCAGTAGCCGTCCCGCGGACACCATATATTTT.

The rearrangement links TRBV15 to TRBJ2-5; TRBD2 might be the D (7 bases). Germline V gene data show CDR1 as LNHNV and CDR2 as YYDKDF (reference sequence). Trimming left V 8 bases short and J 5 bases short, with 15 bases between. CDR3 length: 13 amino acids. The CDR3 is CATSRGAKETQYF. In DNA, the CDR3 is TGTGCCACCTCACGGGGGGCGAAGGAGACCCAGTACTTC. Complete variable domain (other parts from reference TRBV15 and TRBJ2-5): DAMVIQNPRYQVTQFGKPVTLSCSQTLNHNVMYWYQQKSSQAPKLLFHYYDKDFNNEADTPDNFQSRRPNTSFCFLDIRSPGLGDTAMYLCATSRGAKETQYFGPGTRLLVL.

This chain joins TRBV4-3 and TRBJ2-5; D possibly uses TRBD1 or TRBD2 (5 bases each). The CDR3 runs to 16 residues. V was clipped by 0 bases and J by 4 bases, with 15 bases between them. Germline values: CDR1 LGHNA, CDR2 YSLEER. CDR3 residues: CASSQEPGTLGETQYF. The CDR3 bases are TGCGCCAGCAGCCAAGAACCGGGGACGCTAGGAGAGACCCAGTACTTC.

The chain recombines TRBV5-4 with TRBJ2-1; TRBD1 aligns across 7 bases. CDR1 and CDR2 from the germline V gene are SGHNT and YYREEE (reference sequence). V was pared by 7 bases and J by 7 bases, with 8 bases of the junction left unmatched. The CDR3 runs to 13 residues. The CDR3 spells CASGKTGDNEQFF. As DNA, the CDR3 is TGTGCCAGCGGAAAAACAGGGGATAATGAGCAGTTCTTC.

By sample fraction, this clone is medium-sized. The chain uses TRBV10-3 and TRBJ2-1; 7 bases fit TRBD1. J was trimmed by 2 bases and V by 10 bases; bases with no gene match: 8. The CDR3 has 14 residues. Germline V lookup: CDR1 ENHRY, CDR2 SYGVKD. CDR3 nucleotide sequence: TGTGCCACTCTGACAGGGATCCCCTACAATGAGCAGTTCTTC. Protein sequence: CATLTGIPYNEQFF.

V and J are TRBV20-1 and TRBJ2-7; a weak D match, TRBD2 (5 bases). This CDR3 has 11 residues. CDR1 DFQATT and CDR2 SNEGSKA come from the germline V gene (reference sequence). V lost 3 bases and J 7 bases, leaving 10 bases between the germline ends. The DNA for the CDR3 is TGCAGTGCTAGCCAGCCGGGAGAGCAGTACTTC. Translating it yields CSASQPGEQYF.

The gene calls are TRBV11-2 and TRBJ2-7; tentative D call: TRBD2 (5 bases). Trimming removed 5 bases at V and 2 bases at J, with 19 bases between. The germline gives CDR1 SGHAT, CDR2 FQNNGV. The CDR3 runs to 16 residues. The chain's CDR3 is CASSHTASGSAYEQYF. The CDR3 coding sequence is TGTGCCAGCAGCCATACGGCCAGCGGTTCGGCCTACGAGCAGTACTTC. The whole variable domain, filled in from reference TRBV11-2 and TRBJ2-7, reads EAGVAQSPRYKIIEKRQSVAFWCNPISGHATLYWYQQILGQGPKLLIQFQNNGVVDDSQLPKDRFSAERLKGVDSTLKIQPAKLEDSAVYLCASSHTASGSAYEQYFGPGTRLTVT.

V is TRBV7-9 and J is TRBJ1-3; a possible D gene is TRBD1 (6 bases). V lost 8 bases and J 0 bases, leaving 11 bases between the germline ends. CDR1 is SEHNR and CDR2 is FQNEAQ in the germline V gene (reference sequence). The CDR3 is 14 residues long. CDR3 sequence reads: CASSGALSGNTIYF. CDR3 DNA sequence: TGTGCCAGCTCAGGGGCCCTCTCTGGAAACACCATATATTTT.

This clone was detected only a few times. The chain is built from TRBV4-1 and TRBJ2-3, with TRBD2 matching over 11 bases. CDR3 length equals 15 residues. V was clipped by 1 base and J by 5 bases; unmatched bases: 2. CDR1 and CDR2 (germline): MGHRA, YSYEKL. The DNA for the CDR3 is TGCGCCAGCAGCCAAGTTCTAGCGGGGGGAGATACGCAGTATTTT. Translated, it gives CASSQVLAGGDTQYF.

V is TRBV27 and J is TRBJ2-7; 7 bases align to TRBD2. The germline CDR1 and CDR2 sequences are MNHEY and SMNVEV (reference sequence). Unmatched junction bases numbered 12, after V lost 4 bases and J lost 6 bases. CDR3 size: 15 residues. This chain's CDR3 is CASSWEWREISEQYF. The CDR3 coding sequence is TGTGCCAGCAGTTGGGAGTGGCGGGAGATTTCCGAGCAGTACTTC.

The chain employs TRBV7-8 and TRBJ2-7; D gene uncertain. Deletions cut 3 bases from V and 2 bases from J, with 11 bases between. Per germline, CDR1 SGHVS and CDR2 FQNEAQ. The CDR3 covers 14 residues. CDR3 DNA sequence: TGTGCCAGCAGCTTGCAACCCGGGCCCTACGAGCAGTACTTC. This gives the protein CASSLQPGPYEQYF.

CDR3 DNA: TGCGCCAGCAGCTTGGGACTAGCGGGAGGTCAAGAGACCCAGTACTTC. Amino acids: CASSLGLAGGQETQYF. V usage is TRBV5-1 and J usage is TRBJ2-5; 13 nucleotides line up with TRBD2. V was clipped by 0 bases and J by 2 bases; unmatched bases: 1. The CDR3 length is 16 residues. Per germline, CDR1 SGHRS and CDR2 YFSETQ.

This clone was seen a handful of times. CDR3 DNA sequence: TGTGCCAGCAGGTCCGGGACAGGGTCGTACAATGAGCAGTTCTTC. It encodes CASRSGTGSYNEQFF. The J gene is TRBJ2-1, the V gene TRBV2; TRBD1 matches 9 bases. This CDR3 region has 15 residues. V was clipped by 6 bases and J by 4 bases; unmatched bases: 7. Germline assignment: CDR1 SNHLY and CDR2 FYNNEI.

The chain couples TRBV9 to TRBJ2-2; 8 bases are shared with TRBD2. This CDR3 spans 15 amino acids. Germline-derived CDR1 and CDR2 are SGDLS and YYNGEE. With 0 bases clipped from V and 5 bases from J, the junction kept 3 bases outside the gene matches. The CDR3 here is CASSVGGTRTGELFF. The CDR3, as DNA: TGTGCCAGCAGCGTAGGCGGGACTAGAACCGGGGAGCTGTTTTTT.

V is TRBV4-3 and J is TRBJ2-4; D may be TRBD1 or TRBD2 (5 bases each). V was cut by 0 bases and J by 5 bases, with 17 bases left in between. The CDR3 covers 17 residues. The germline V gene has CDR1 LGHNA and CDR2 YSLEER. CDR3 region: CASSQDWGKGSQNIQYF. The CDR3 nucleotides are TGCGCCAGCAGCCAAGATTGGGGGAAGGGGAGTCAAAACATTCAGTACTTC.

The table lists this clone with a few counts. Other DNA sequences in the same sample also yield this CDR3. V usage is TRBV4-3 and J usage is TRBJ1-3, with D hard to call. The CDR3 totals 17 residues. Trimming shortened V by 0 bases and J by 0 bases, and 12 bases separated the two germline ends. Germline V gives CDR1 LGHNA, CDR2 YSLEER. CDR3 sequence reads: CASSQDLGRSSGNTIYF. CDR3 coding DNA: TGCGCCAGCAGCCAAGATTTAGGACGCTCCTCTGGAAACACCATATATTTT.

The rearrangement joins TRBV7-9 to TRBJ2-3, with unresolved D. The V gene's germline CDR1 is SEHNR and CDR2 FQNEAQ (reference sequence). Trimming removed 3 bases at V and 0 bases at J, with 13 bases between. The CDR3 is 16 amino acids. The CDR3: CASSFLQRPSTDTQYF. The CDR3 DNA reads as TGTGCCAGCAGCTTTCTTCAGCGCCCTAGCACAGATACGCAGTATTTT.

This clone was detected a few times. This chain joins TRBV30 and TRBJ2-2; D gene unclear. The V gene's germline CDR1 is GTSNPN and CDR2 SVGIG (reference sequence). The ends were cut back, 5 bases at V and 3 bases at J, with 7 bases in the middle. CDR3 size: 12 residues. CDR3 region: CAWGIDTGELFF. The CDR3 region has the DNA TGTGCCTGGGGGATAGACACCGGGGAGCTGTTTTTT.

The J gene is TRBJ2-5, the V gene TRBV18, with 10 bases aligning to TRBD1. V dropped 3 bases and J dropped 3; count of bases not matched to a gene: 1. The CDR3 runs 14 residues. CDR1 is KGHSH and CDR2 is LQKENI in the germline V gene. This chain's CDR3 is CASSPTGGKETQYF. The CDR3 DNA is TGTGCCAGCTCACCGACAGGGGGCAAAGAGACCCAGTACTTC.